The clone carrying this T cell receptor beta chain has only a few counts. The antigen remains unidentified. The data stem from a study of T cell repertoires in cytomegalovirus infection. TCRdb processed the reads anew with MiXCR; each CDR3 protein has one entry. Here the sample spans 450,000 to 600,000 distinct CDR3 sequences, roughly a third being singletons. This receptor was obtained from a human donor in good health (CMV status not recorded). Some clones in this sample may be carry-over from other donors' samples. Here the sequenced sample was cultured PBMCs, taken from culture after CMV antigen stimulation.

CDR3: CASSPAPGELPQPQHF. Written as DNA, the CDR3 is TGTGCCAGCAGTCCCGCTCCGGGGGAATTGCCTCAGCCCCAGCATTTT. The J gene is TRBJ1-5, the V gene TRBV6-2 or TRBV6-3; D is perhaps TRBD1 (5 bases). V gave up 5 bases and J gave up 6 bases, with 20 bases separating them. CDR1 is MNHEY, CDR2 SVGEGT, per germline. The CDR3 is made up of 16 amino acids.